This entry concerns a single T cell receptor beta chain. This record comes from a study of blood T cell repertoires in COVID-19. As for the study in general: Some COVID-19 samples were acute and others convalescent; all came from the United States, Italy and Spain.

Participants reported their clinical history, and cohort assignment relied on those reports. A PCR-confirmed or clinician-diagnosed COVID-19 case had contacted exposed participants within 2 weeks of entry. In the authors' methods: Reference gene primer amplification yielded estimated nucleated cell counts. This table comes from immunoSEQ multiplex PCR, and its TCRdb copy is limited to in-frame clones, with some not included. The V and J calls and clone size come from that table; D and trimming were worked out from the DNA. The repertoire holds 250,000 or so clones, with roughly 81% as singletons. This clonotype was obtained from a woman aged 45 to 65 who had been exposed to COVID-19. The specimen was PBMCs or T cells enriched from blood (not recorded which).

CDR3 protein: CASSSQGFLETQYF. The CDR3, as DNA: TGTGCCAGCAGCTCACAGGGGTTTTTGGAGACCCAGTACTTC. The gene calls are TRBV5-6 and TRBJ2-5; the match to TRBD1 covers 7 bases. Trimming at V came to 3 bases and at J to 5 bases, leaving 7 bases not matched to a gene. CDR3 size: 14 residues. Looked up from germline, CDR1 is SGHDT and CDR2 is YYEEEE.